This TCR beta chain was sequenced in a study of OX40 agonist ivuxolimab in advanced cancers. As for the study in general: An agonistic anti-OX40 (CD134) antibody, ivuxolimab, was used to treat the patients. Study findings and constraints: CD8+ T cells averaged more expanded clones than CD4+. With doses of 0.1-3.0 mg/kg, partial responders showed among the lowest clonal expansion.

The CDR3 extends over 12 amino acids. The germline V gene encodes CDR1 SNHLY and CDR2 FYNNEI. About this clone itself: Its cognate antigen is unknown. Germline is not matched at one junction end, which may reflect a read error.

Data came from immunoSEQ multiplex PCR; TCRdb stores just in-frame clones and leaves some out. The sample gives some 97,000 clones, around 89% of which show up once; around 0.16% is in the top ten. Baseline, cycle 4 day 1, and cycle 7 day 1 were the blood sampling points. J is TRBJ2-4 and V is TRBV2; 9 nucleotides match TRBD2. This receptor was obtained from an adult with an advanced solid tumor such as melanoma, head and neck, liver or kidney cancer. The sequencing here drew on CD4+ or CD8+ T cells sorted from blood, taken in a trial of the OX40 agonist ivuxolimab. DNA of the CDR3: TGTGCCAGCAGGGAGACCGGGACTAGCACTACATTC. Protein product: CASRETGTSTTF.